The rows below give T cell receptor beta chains drawn from one sample of a study of T-cell reconstitution after alpha-beta-depleted transplantation in children. MiXCR was run by TCRdb on the PCR reads, yielding one entry per CDR3 protein. This table holds about 640,000 distinct CDR3 sequences, roughly 15% found once. The input for sequencing was PBMCs from the stem cell graft donor, taken from the stem cell graft. Receptor source: a human donor who donated a stem cell graft to a child with acute myeloid leukemia. The CDR3 runs from the conserved cysteine through the conserved F or W. D genes are given only for firm matches. For some rows the clone size is stated as once, few or many, or as a class when expanded; others skip it.

-	TRBV10-3	TRBJ1-1	TRBD1	CAISESTQGYAFF	TGTGCCATCAGTGAGTCGACACAGGGGTATGCTTTCTTT
few	TRBV12-3/TRBV12-4	TRBJ2-1	TRBD2	CASSFGSGGRDTEQFF	TGTGCCAGCAGTTTCGGGAGCGGGGGGAGAGATACTGAGCAGTTCTTC
few	TRBV12-3/TRBV12-4	TRBJ2-3	TRBD1	CASSTRQGQTPSDTQYF	TGTGCCAGCAGTACCCGACAGGGGCAAACCCCCTCAGATACGCAGTATTTT
many	TRBV20-1	TRBJ2-2	-	CSARDLEGTNTGELFF	TGCAGTGCTAGAGATCTGGAGGGGACGAACACCGGGGAGCTGTTTTTT
many	TRBV29-1	TRBJ2-7	-	CSVQGVGLYEQYF	TGCAGCGTCCAAGGGGTTGGGCTATACGAGCAGTACTTC
few	TRBV20-1	TRBJ2-1	TRBD1	CSARDQQGPSYNEQFF	TGCAGTGCTAGAGATCAACAGGGGCCTTCCTACAATGAGCAGTTCTTC
-	TRBV20-1	TRBJ2-1	TRBD2	CSALDTGLAGGPGPYNEQFF	TGCAGTGCTCTAGATACGGGACTAGCGGGGGGGCCAGGTCCCTACAATGAGCAGTTCTTC
few	TRBV4-3	TRBJ2-7	TRBD2	CASSQTSGGSYEQYF	TGCGCCAGCAGCCAAACTAGCGGGGGGTCCTACGAGCAGTACTTC
once	TRBV27	TRBJ1-1	TRBD1	CASSLLGRGNEAFF	TGTGCCAGCAGTTTATTGGGCAGGGGGAATGAAGCTTTCTTT
-	TRBV19	TRBJ1-3	-	CASKQGPSGNTIYF	TGTGCCAGTAAGCAGGGACCTTCTGGAAACACCATATATTTT
many	TRBV15	TRBJ1-5	-	CATSLLSRTDQPQHF	TGTGCCACCAGCCTGCTTTCACGGACCGATCAGCCCCAGCATTTT
few	TRBV25-1	TRBJ2-1	TRBD2	CASSQPGGIYNEQFF	TGTGCCAGCAGTCAACCGGGAGGGATCTACAATGAGCAGTTCTTC
few	TRBV12-3/TRBV12-4	TRBJ1-2	-	CASSLSSGDSYGYTF	TGTGCCAGCAGTTTATCCTCAGGGGATAGTTATGGCTACACCTTC
few	TRBV7-9	TRBJ2-5	TRBD1	CASSRDSGIFLETQYF	TGTGCCAGCAGCCGGGACAGCGGAATATTCTTAGAGACCCAGTACTTC
-	TRBV9	TRBJ2-1	TRBD2	CASSLPGSGGPYGEQFF	TGTGCCAGCAGCCTCCCGGGTAGCGGGGGGCCATACGGTGAGCAGTTCTTC
many	TRBV24-1	TRBJ2-1	TRBD1	CATSDLGDRVANEQFF	TGTGCCACCAGTGATTTAGGGGACAGGGTGGCCAATGAGCAGTTCTTC
few	TRBV12-3/TRBV12-4	TRBJ2-5	-	CASSRDTEETQYF	TGTGCCAGCAGCCGGGACACCGAAGAGACCCAGTACTTC
many	TRBV20-1	TRBJ2-3	-	CSAPWGGSDTQYF	TGCAGTGCTCCGTGGGGGGGCTCAGATACGCAGTATTTT
-	TRBV7-2	TRBJ2-3	TRBD2	CASSRSGGAFSTDTQYF	TGTGCCAGCAGCCGCAGCGGGGGGGCCTTTAGCACAGATACGCAGTATTTT
-	TRBV18	TRBJ1-1	-	CASSRDLARGSTEAFF	TGTGCCAGCTCACGCGATCTTGCACGGGGGAGCACTGAAGCTTTCTTT
many	TRBV10-3	TRBJ2-1	-	CAISESPGHYNEQFF	TGTGCCATCAGTGAGTCCCCGGGGCATTACAATGAGCAGTTCTTC
many	TRBV20-1	TRBJ2-3	TRBD2	CSARTTSGTHTDTQYF	TGCAGTGCTAGAACCACTAGCGGGACCCACACAGATACGCAGTATTTT
many	TRBV6-1	TRBJ1-5	-	CASSLDSYSNQPQHF	TGTGCCAGCAGCTTGGACAGCTATAGCAATCAGCCCCAGCATTTT
-	TRBV19	TRBJ2-5	-	CASSIFETQYF	TGTGCCAGTAGTATTTTCGAGACCCAGTACTTC
few	TRBV5-5	TRBJ2-3	TRBD2	CASSPPAGGSTDTQYF	TGTGCCAGCAGCCCCCCCGCGGGGGGTAGTACAGATACGCAGTATTTT
-	TRBV5-6	TRBJ2-1	-	CASSLIGRPNNEQFF	TGTGCCAGCAGCTTGATTGGTCGTCCTAACAATGAGCAGTTCTTC
many	TRBV30	TRBJ2-3	TRBD1	CAWTDRGRSDTQYF	TGTGCCTGGACCGACAGGGGGAGGTCGGATACGCAGTATTTT
few	TRBV24-1	TRBJ2-5	-	CATSDPRTEETQYF	TGTGCCACCAGTGATCCCAGGACAGAAGAGACCCAGTACTTC
-	TRBV12-3/TRBV12-4	TRBJ2-3	-	CASSPIRGKGDTQYF	TGTGCCAGCAGTCCCATACGGGGGAAGGGGGATACGCAGTATTTT
many	TRBV7-9	TRBJ2-3	TRBD1	CASSSPDRGGYF	TGTGCCAGCAGCTCTCCAGACAGGGGAGGATATTTT
-	TRBV12-3/TRBV12-4	TRBJ2-1	TRBD2	CASSQRGSGNEQFF	TGTGCCAGTTCGCAGCGGGGGTCGGGCAATGAGCAGTTCTTC
-	TRBV27	TRBJ2-3	TRBD1	CASSSPSDRVSDTQYF	TGTGCCAGCAGTTCACCATCCGACAGGGTATCAGATACGCAGTATTTT
many	TRBV7-2	TRBJ2-7	TRBD2	CASSSSTSGFSFYEQYF	TGTGCCAGCAGCTCTAGCACTAGCGGGTTTTCCTTCTACGAGCAGTACTTC
-	TRBV7-6	TRBJ1-1	-	CASSLVTETEAFF	TGTGCCAGCAGCTTAGTTACAGAAACTGAAGCTTTCTTT
-	TRBV6-2/TRBV6-3	TRBJ2-1	-	CASSYGPSLVVSYNEQFF	TGTGCCAGCAGTTATGGCCCAAGTTTGGTAGTCTCCTACAATGAGCAGTTCTTC
-	TRBV20-1	TRBJ1-5	TRBD1	CSARDGTGSGDSNQPQHF	TGCAGTGCTAGAGACGGGACAGGGAGTGGAGATAGCAATCAGCCCCAGCATTTT
few	TRBV20-1	TRBJ1-5	TRBD1	CSARAGAGTGLYSNQPQHF	TGCAGTGCTAGAGCCGGTGCCGGGACAGGACTTTATAGCAATCAGCCCCAGCATTTT
-	TRBV7-2	TRBJ2-1	-	CASSLVYRDEQFF	TGTGCCAGCAGCTTAGTTTATCGCGATGAGCAGTTCTTC
-	TRBV20-1	TRBJ2-1	TRBD1	CSAPGEGAQNNEQFF	TGCAGTGCCCCCGGAGAGGGGGCGCAGAACAATGAGCAGTTCTTC
-	TRBV20-1	TRBJ2-1	-	CSARDPGDSYNEQFF	TGCAGTGCTAGAGATCCGGGTGACTCCTACAATGAGCAGTTCTTC
many	TRBV9	TRBJ1-1	-	CASSVGRTVNTEAFF	TGTGCCAGCAGCGTAGGTAGGACAGTGAACACTGAAGCTTTCTTT
-	TRBV6-2/TRBV6-3	TRBJ1-1	-	CASSYEAGVGRDTEAFF	TGTGCCAGCAGTTACGAGGCAGGGGTAGGTCGGGACACTGAAGCTTTCTTT
-	TRBV5-1	TRBJ1-2	TRBD1	CASSLHGRGNYGYTF	TGCGCCAGCAGCTTGCATGGCAGGGGGAACTATGGCTACACCTTC
many	TRBV29-1	TRBJ1-1	-	CSVRVVNTEAFF	TGCAGCGTTAGGGTAGTGAACACTGAAGCTTTCTTT
few	TRBV7-2	TRBJ2-7	-	CASSLGPRTASYEQYF	TGTGCCAGCAGCTTAGGCCCCCGGACGGCTTCCTACGAGCAGTACTTC